The T cell receptor beta chain described here comes from a study of CD8+ T cells in alopecia areata. Study-level points and caveats: Scalp sequencing captures resident alphabeta T cells of normal skin too. Sharing of TCRs across patients appeared less clear than in mice, possibly for HLA-related reasons.

Remarks on this clone: Its antigen is undetermined.

It was cDNA, reverse transcribed from extracted RNA, that served as the sequencing template. Produced via immunoSEQ multiplex PCR; TCRdb's table is partial and in-frame only. The table has approximately 150,000 clones, approximately 56% seen once. The CDR3 spans 11 residues. The V gene's germline CDR1 is DFQATT and CDR2 SNEGSKA (reference sequence). Sequencing input: CD8+ T cells sorted from blood. This receptor was obtained from a human donor in good health. The chain carries TRBV20-1 and TRBJ2-1, with D possibly TRBD1 on 5 matching bases. The CDR3 loop reads CSLNWGREQFF. The CDR3 bases are TGCAGCTTGAACTGGGGCCGGGAGCAGTTCTTC.